Described below is a single T cell receptor beta chain sequence and its context. These data originate in a study of blood T cell repertoires in COVID-19. On the study more broadly: Acute and convalescent COVID-19 specimens originated in the United States, Italy and Spain.

CDR1 and CDR2 from the germline V gene are SNHLY and FYNNEI. Deletions cut 5 bases from V and 5 bases from J, with 18 bases between. The CDR3 extends over 15 amino acids. This table comes from immunoSEQ multiplex PCR, and its TCRdb copy is limited to in-frame clones, with some not included. The profile shows around 230,000 clones, 84% of them singletons. This receptor was identified in a man in his forties who had recovered from COVID-19. The chain carries TRBV2 and TRBJ1-2; TRBD1 is a possible D gene (5 bases). The sample comprised peripheral blood. The DNA of the CDR3 is TGTGCCAGCAGTAGAACGGCCGACCGGGGGTATGGCTACACCTTC. This codes for CASSRTADRGYGYTF.